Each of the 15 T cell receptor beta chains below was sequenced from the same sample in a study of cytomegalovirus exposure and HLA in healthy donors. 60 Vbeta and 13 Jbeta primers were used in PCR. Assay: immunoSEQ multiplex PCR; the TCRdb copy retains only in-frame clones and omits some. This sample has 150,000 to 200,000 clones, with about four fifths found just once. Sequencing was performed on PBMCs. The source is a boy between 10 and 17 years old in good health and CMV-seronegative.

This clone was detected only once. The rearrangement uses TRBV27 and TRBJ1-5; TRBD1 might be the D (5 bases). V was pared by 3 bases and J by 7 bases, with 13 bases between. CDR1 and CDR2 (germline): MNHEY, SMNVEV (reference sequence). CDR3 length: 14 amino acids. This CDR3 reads CASSFHRFYQPQHF. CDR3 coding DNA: TGTGCCAGCAGTTTTCACAGGTTTTACCAGCCCCAGCATTTT.

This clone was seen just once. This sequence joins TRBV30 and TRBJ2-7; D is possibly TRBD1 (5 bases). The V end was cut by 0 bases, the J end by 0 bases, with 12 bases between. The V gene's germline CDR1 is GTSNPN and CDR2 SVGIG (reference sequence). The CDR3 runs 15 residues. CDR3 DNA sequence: TGTGCCTGGAGTGTTGGGGCACCCAGCTCCTACGAGCAGTACTTC. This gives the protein CAWSVGAPSSYEQYF.

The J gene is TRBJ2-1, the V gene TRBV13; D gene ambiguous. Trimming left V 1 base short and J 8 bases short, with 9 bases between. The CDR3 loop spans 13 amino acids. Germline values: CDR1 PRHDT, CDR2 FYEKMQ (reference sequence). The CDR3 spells CASSLVRYHEQFF. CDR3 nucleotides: TGTGCCAGCAGCTTAGTCAGGTATCATGAGCAGTTCTTC. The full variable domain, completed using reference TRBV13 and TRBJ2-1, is AAGVIQSPRHLIKEKRETATLKCYPIPRHDTVYWYQQGPGQDPQFLISFYEKMQSDKGSIPDRFSAQQFSDYHSELNMSSLELGDSALYFCASSLVRYHEQFFGPGTRLTVL.

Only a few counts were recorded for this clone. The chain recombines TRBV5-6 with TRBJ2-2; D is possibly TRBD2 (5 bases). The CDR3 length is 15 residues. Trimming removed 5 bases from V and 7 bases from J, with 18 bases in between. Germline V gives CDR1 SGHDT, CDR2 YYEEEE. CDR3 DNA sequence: TGTGCCAGCAGTTTTCTCCTAATAGGAGGCGGGGAGCTGTTTTTT. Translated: CASSFLLIGGGELFF.

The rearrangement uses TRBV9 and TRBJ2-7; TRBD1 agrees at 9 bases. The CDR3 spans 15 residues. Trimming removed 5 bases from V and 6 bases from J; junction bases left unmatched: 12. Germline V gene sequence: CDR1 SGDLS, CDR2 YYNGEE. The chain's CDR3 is CASSPEGDRESEQYF. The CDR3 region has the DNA TGTGCCAGCAGTCCCGAGGGGGACAGGGAGTCCGAGCAGTACTTC.

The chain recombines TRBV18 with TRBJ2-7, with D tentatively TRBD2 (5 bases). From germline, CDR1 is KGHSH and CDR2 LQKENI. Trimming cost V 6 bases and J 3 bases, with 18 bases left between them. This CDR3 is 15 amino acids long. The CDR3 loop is CASSSPGRLNYEQYF. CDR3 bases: TGTGCCAGCTCCTCCCCGGGGAGACTAAACTACGAGCAGTACTTC. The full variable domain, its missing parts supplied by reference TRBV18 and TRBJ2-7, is NAGVMQNPRHLVRRRGQEARLRCSPMKGHSHVYWYRQLPEEGLKFMVYLQKENIIDESGMPKERFSAEFPKEGPSILRIQQVVRGDSAAYFCASSSPGRLNYEQYFGPGTRLTVT.

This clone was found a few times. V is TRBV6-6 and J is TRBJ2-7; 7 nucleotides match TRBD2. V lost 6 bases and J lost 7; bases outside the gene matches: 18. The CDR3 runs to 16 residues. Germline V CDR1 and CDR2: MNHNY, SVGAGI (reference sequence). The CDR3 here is CASRKSRDPWGGEQYF. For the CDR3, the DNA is TGTGCCAGCAGAAAATCCCGGGACCCCTGGGGAGGGGAGCAGTACTTC.

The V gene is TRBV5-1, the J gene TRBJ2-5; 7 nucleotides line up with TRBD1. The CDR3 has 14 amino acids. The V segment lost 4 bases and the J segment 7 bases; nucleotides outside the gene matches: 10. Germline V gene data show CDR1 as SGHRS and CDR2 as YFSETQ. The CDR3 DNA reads TGCGCCAGCAGCCAAGACAGGGTGTCCGGGACCCAGTACTTC. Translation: CASSQDRVSGTQYF.

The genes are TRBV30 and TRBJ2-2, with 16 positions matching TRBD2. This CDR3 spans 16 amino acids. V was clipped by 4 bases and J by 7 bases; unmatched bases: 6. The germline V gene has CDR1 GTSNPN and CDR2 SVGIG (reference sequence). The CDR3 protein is CAWTKGLAGGIGELFF. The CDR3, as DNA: TGTGCCTGGACTAAGGGACTAGCGGGGGGGATCGGGGAGCTGTTTTTT. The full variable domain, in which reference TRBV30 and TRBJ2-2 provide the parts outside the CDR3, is SQTIHQWPATLVQPVGSPLSLECTVEGTSNPNLYWYRQAAGRGLQLLFYSVGIGQISSEVPQNLSASRPQDRQFILSSKKLLLSDSGFYLCAWTKGLAGGIGELFFGEGSRLTVL.

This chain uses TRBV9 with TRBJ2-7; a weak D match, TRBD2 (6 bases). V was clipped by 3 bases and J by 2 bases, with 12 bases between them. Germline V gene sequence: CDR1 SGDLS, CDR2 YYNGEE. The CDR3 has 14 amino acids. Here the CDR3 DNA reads TGTGCCAGCAGCGAGGGAGGCCCTCCCTACGAGCAGTACTTC. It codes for CASSEGGPPYEQYF.

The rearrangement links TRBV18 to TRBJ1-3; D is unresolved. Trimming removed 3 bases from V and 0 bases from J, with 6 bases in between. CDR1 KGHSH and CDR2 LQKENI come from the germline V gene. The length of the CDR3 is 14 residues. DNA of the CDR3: TGTGCCAGCTCACCTAGCAGCTCTGGAAACACCATATATTTT. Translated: CASSPSSSGNTIYF.

CDR3 region: CASSLVSLGQKYYGYTF. The CDR3 nucleotides read TGTGCCAGCAGCTTGGTATCTCTGGGACAGAAGTACTATGGCTACACCTTC. The genes are TRBV5-5 and TRBJ1-2; 7 bases align to TRBD1. V trimming: 0 bases; J trimming: 3 bases; junction bases outside the gene matches: 11. There are 17 residues in the CDR3. Germline CDR1 is SGHKS and CDR2 is YYEKEE (reference sequence).

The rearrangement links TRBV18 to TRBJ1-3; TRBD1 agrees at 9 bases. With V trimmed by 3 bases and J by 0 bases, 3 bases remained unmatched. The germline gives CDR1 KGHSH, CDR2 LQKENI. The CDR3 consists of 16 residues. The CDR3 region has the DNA TGTGCCAGCTCACCGAAGGGACAGGGCTCTGGAAACACCATATATTTT. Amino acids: CASSPKGQGSGNTIYF.

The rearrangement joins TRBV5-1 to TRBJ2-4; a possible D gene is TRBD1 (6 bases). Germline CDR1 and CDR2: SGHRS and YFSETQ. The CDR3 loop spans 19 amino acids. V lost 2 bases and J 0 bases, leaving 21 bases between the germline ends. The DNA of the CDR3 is TGCGCCAGCAGCTTTTCCCCAGGGGAGTCCCTACTAGCCAAAAACATTCAGTACTTC. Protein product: CASSFSPGESLLAKNIQYF.

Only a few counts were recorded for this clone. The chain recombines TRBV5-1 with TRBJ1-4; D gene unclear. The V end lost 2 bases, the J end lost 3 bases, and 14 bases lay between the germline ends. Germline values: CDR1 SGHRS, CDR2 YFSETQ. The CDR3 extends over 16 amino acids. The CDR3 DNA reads TGCGCCAGCAGCTTCGGGTCTGAGTATTCTAATGAAAAACTGTTTTTT. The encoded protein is CASSFGSEYSNEKLFF.